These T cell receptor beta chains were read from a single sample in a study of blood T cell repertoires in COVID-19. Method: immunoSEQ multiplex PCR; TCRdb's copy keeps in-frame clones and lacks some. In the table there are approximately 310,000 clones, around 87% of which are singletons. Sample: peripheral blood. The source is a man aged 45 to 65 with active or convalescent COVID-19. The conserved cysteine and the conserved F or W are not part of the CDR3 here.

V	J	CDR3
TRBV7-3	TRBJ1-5	ASSQPTTGGVSNQPQH
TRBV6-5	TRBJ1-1	ASSYGAGTLVGEAF
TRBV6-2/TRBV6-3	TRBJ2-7	ASSRSGGFPYEQY
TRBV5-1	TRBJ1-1	ASSLGEGTGLRSEAF
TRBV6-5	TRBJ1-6	ASSHDRVEVPLH
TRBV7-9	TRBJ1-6	ASSEDRATSPLH
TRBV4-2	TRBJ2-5	ASSQDRPGQETQY
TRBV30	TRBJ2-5	AWSQGRETQY
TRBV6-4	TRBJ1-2	ASSEQGGYGYT
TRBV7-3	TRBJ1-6	ASSLSGGERSPLH
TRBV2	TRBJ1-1	ARGSYREEAF
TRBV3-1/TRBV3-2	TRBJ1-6	ASSLGQGLNSPLH
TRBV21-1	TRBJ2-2	ASTPGVGGKGTGELF
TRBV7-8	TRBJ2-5	ASSLQTYQETQY
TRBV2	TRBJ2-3	ASSDGSGRGSDTQY
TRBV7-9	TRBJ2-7	ASSVNQGHEQY
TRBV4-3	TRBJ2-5	ASSQGQGKETQY
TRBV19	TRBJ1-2	ASSMAADFIVGYT
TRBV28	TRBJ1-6	ASSLAAERSPLH
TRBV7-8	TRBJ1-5	ASSRTNQPQH
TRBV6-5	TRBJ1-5	ASSRPGDSNQPQH
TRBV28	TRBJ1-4	ASSSESHNEKLF
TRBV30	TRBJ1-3	AWSLAGSGNTIY
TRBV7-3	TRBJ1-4	ASSKGNPNEKLF
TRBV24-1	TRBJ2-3	ATSDLGRGVTDTQY
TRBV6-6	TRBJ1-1	ASSTGGGRTTEAF
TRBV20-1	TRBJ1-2	SAHRQLRYT
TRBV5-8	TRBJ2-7	ASSLHRGGEQY
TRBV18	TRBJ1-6	ASSPAREANSPLH
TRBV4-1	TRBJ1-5	ASSQEEGEGRQH
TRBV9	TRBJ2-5	ASSPPRAEGETQY
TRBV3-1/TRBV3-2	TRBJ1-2	ASSQSHGQGYGYT
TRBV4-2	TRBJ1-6	ASSQGGGQGGSPLH
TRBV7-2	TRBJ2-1	ASSRSGGAAYNEQF
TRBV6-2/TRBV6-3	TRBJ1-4	ASSYVAGGEKLF
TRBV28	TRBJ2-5	ASSLVGEETQY
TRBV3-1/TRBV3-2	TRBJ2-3	ASSQVDSQDTQY
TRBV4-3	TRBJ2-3	ASSQDGTSVDTQY
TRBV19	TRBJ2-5	ASSRIAGGTETQY
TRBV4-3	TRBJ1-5	ASSQDGAGSNQPQH
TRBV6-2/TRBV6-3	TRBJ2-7	ASSRTVYYEQY
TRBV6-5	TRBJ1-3	ASRGTGNTIY
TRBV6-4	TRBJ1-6	ASRNQGTANSPLH
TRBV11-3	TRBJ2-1	ASSLGGAGYNEQF
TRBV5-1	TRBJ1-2	ASSLDRHYGYT
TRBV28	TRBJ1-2	ASRARDRASIYGYT
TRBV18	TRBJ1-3	ASSPQEGSSGNTIY
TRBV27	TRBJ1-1	ASSRTAMNTEAF